One and the same sample provided the 28 T cell receptor beta chains below, sequenced in a study of shared T cell receptors in the human thymus. The assay was immunoSEQ multiplex PCR, and TCRdb's table has in-frame clones only and misses some. Of about 710,000 clones listed, around 87% are singletons. These data were also reused for a study on human thymus T cells.

Input material: thymocytes. These receptors originate from a boy in the first two years of life with a congenital heart defect.

A word on this clone: Other DNA sequences within the sample encode an identical CDR3. This chain links TRBV10-1 with TRBJ1-1; D is undetermined. Germline V CDR1 and CDR2: WNHNN, SYGVQD (reference sequence). V was trimmed by 4 bases and J by 7 bases, leaving 10 bases between them. CDR3 length equals 12 residues. The CDR3 DNA reads TGCGCCAGCAGTGTTGCTCGAGTTGAAGCTTTCTTT. Protein sequence: CASSVARVEAFF.

As DNA, the CDR3 is TGTGCCAGCAGCGTACTCGGTCACGGAGGGCCACTAAGCCACAATGAGCAGTTCTTC. As protein: CASSVLGHGGPLSHNEQFF. J is TRBJ2-1 and V is TRBV9, with D perhaps matching TRBD2 (6 bases). V lost 1 base, J lost 5 bases, and 25 bases lay in between. The CDR3 covers 19 residues. The germline V gene encodes CDR1 SGDLS and CDR2 YYNGEE.

CDR3 residues: CASSFRLGGRDEQFF. The CDR3 DNA sequence: TGTGCCAGCAGTTTCAGGCTGGGGGGTAGAGATGAGCAGTTCTTC. The chain links TRBV28 to TRBJ2-1, with TRBD2 as a possible D gene (6 bases). The CDR3 loop spans 15 amino acids. Between the trimmed V and J ends, which lost 3 bases and 8 bases, there was a span of 17 bases. The germline V gene has CDR1 MDHEN and CDR2 SYDVKM. The complete variable domain, with remaining parts taken from reference TRBV28 and TRBJ2-1, reads DVKVTQSSRYLVKRTGEKVFLECVQDMDHENMFWYRQDPGLGLRLIYFSYDVKMKEKGDIPEGYSVSREKKERFSLILESASTNQTSMYLCASSFRLGGRDEQFFGPGTRLTVL.

The chain couples TRBV4-1 to TRBJ2-7; 7 bases line up with TRBD2. The CDR3 is 18 residues long. The ends lost 1 base at V and 5 bases at J; junction bases unmatched: 17. Germline loops: CDR1 MGHRA, CDR2 YSYEKL. The DNA for the CDR3 is TGCGCCAGCAGCCAAGCGGGGTACCGGGACTACAAAATGGACGAGCAGTACTTC. It specifies CASSQAGYRDYKMDEQYF.

The V and J genes are TRBV10-3 and TRBJ1-4; D unclear. This CDR3 has 16 residues. CDR1 is ENHRY and CDR2 is SYGVKD in the germline V gene. With 5 bases removed from V and 6 bases from J, the gap between germline ends came to 19 bases. The CDR3 nucleotides are TGTGCCATCAGTTCAGGCCAGACTAAGGAGCATGAAAAACTGTTTTTT. Protein product: CAISSGQTKEHEKLFF.

The chain uses TRBV5-6 and TRBJ1-5; the D gene is possibly TRBD1 (6 bases). This CDR3 is built from 18 residues. From germline, CDR1 is SGHDT and CDR2 YYEEEE. With 3 bases removed from V and 0 bases from J, the gap between germline ends came to 19 bases. DNA for the CDR3: TGTGCCAGCAGCTCGAACGGCGGATACAGGGTTAGCAATCAGCCCCAGCATTTT. Encoded protein: CASSSNGGYRVSNQPQHF. The complete variable domain, with remaining parts taken from reference TRBV5-6 and TRBJ1-5, reads DAGVTQSPTHLIKTRGQQVTLRCSPKSGHDTVSWYQQALGQGPQFIFQYYEEEERQRGNFPDRFSGHQFPNYSSELNVNALLLGDSALYLCASSSNGGYRVSNQPQHFGDGTRLSIL.

This chain joins TRBV27 and TRBJ1-1; D unclear. Trimming left V 4 bases short and J 7 bases short, with 13 bases between. CDR3 length equals 13 residues. Germline lookup yields CDR1 MNHEY and CDR2 SMNVEV (reference sequence). The CDR3: CASSCGRDGEAFF. CDR3 sequence (DNA): TGTGCCAGCAGTTGCGGCAGAGACGGTGAAGCTTTCTTT.

The CDR3 bases are TGCGCCAGCAGCTTGGAGGAAGCAGGGGTGAGGACTGAAGCTTTCTTT. Translation: CASSLEEAGVRTEAFF. This rearrangement joins TRBV5-1 to TRBJ1-1, with D possibly TRBD1 on 6 matching bases. This CDR3 contains 16 residues. Trimming took off 0 bases at V and 5 bases at J, with 17 bases between the two ends. Germline CDR1 and CDR2: SGHRS and YFSETQ.

The genes are TRBV13 and TRBJ2-1; D perhaps matches TRBD1 (5 bases). The CDR3 has 12 amino acids. Germline assignment: CDR1 PRHDT and CDR2 FYEKMQ (reference sequence). V lost 4 bases and J 9 bases, leaving 10 bases between the germline ends. In DNA form, the CDR3 reads TGTGCCAGCAGCTCCTCCCAGGGTGAGCAGTTCTTC. Translating gives CASSSSQGEQFF.

This chain uses TRBV4-1 with TRBJ1-1; TRBD1 might be the D (6 bases). Deletions cut 0 bases from V and 3 bases from J, with 17 bases between. Germline lookup yields CDR1 MGHRA and CDR2 YSYEKL. The CDR3 covers 17 residues. The CDR3 bases are TGCGCCAGCAGCCAAGAATGTTCACAGGGACGGTACACTGAAGCTTTCTTT. Its translation is CASSQECSQGRYTEAFF.

The V and J genes are TRBV4-3 and TRBJ2-1; tentative D call: TRBD2 (5 bases). The V gene's germline CDR1 is LGHNA and CDR2 YSLEER. V shed 5 bases and J shed 0 bases, with 11 bases lying between them. The CDR3 consists of 15 residues. The CDR3 nucleotides read TGCGCCAGCAGCGGGAGCGGAGACTCCTACAATGAGCAGTTCTTC. Protein product: CASSGSGDSYNEQFF.

The J gene is TRBJ2-7, the V gene TRBV5-1; D not resolved. Trimming removed 2 bases at V and 0 bases at J, with 6 bases between. This CDR3 has 13 residues. CDR1 and CDR2 (germline): SGHRS, YFSETQ. The CDR3 is CASSLTSSYEQYF. The CDR3 bases are TGCGCCAGCAGCTTAACGAGCTCCTACGAGCAGTACTTC.

V and J are TRBV6-5 and TRBJ1-2, with 9 bases lining up with TRBD1. The CDR3 length is 14 residues. V shed 5 bases and J 8 bases; nucleotides not matched to a gene: 9. In germline, CDR1 is MNHEY, CDR2 SVGAGI. CDR3 in amino acids: CASSIGTGKRGYTF. CDR3 sequence (DNA): TGTGCCAGCAGTATTGGGACAGGGAAAAGAGGCTACACCTTC.

V and J are TRBV10-1 and TRBJ1-5, with D maybe TRBD1 (5 bases). CDR3 length: 16 residues. Trimming pared 3 bases from V and 7 bases from J, leaving 19 bases between. In germline, CDR1 is WNHNN, CDR2 SYGVQD (reference sequence). The chain's CDR3 is CASSDPQDHTCQPQHF. DNA for the CDR3: TGCGCCAGCAGTGACCCACAGGACCACACTTGCCAGCCCCAGCATTTT.

The J gene is TRBJ2-1, the V gene TRBV27; possibly TRBD1 for D (6 bases). V was trimmed by 2 bases and J by 0 bases, leaving 14 bases between them. The CDR3 has 17 amino acids. The germline V gene encodes CDR1 MNHEY and CDR2 SMNVEV (reference sequence). The CDR3 loop is CASSLGGQKYSYNEQFF. As DNA, the CDR3 is TGTGCCAGCAGTTTAGGGGGCCAGAAGTACTCCTACAATGAGCAGTTCTTC.

The CDR3 sequence is CASSLGTGRENGYTF. The CDR3 DNA reads TGCGCCAGCAGCTTAGGGACAGGGCGAGAAAATGGCTACACCTTC. V and J are TRBV5-1 and TRBJ1-2; 9 bases match TRBD1. Trimming took 2 bases from V and 6 from J; bases not matched to a gene: 8. This CDR3 contains 15 residues. Germline-derived CDR1 and CDR2 are SGHRS and YFSETQ.

V is TRBV14 and J is TRBJ2-5, with 8 bases aligning to TRBD2. Per germline, CDR1 SGHDN and CDR2 FVKESK. The V segment lost 5 bases and the J segment 5 bases; nucleotides outside the gene matches: 4. This CDR3 comprises 13 residues. CDR3 sequence: CASSYGGVETQYF. CDR3 DNA sequence: TGTGCCAGCAGCTACGGGGGGGTGGAGACCCAGTACTTC.

J is TRBJ2-5 and V is TRBV28; 7 nucleotides align to TRBD1. This CDR3 spans 15 amino acids. CDR1 is MDHEN and CDR2 is SYDVKM in the germline V gene. With V trimmed by 4 bases and J by 5 bases, 10 bases remained unmatched. CDR3 region: CASSSRTGRGETQYF. In DNA form, the CDR3 reads TGTGCCAGCAGTTCACGGACAGGCCGTGGCGAGACCCAGTACTTC.

This clone was seen only a few times. Here the CDR3 reads CASSFPRDRGRGQYF. The CDR3 nucleotides are TGTGCCAGCAGTTTCCCCCGGGACAGGGGGCGAGGGCAGTATTTT. V is TRBV28 and J is TRBJ2-3, with 12 positions matching TRBD1. From germline, CDR1 is MDHEN and CDR2 SYDVKM. The CDR3 is 15 amino acids. V lost 3 bases and J lost 11; bases outside the gene matches: 9.

The CDR3: CASSRWTERSGANVLTF. For the CDR3, the DNA is TGCGCCAGCAGCCGGTGGACAGAGCGCTCTGGGGCCAACGTCCTGACTTTC. The rearrangement links TRBV4-3 to TRBJ2-6; D may be TRBD1 (6 bases). The CDR3 is made up of 17 amino acids. Germline CDR1 LGHNA, CDR2 YSLEER. Trimming took off 4 bases at V and 0 bases at J, with 13 bases between the two ends.

This sequence joins TRBV28 and TRBJ1-2, with D tentatively TRBD1 (6 bases). Per the germline V gene, CDR1 is MDHEN and CDR2 is SYDVKM. With 8 bases removed from V and 6 bases from J, the gap between germline ends came to 19 bases. CDR3 size: 14 residues. This CDR3 is CASASRTVANGYTF. For the CDR3, the DNA is TGTGCCAGCGCTAGCCGGACAGTCGCGAATGGCTACACCTTC.

This rearrangement joins TRBV14 to TRBJ1-4, with TRBD1 identical over 7 bases. Trimming cost V 3 bases and J 8 bases; bases outside gene matches: 9. Germline V gene sequence: CDR1 SGHDN, CDR2 FVKESK. The CDR3 contains 15 residues. CDR3 residues: CASSHHPGGHEKLFF. The CDR3 nucleotides are TGTGCCAGCAGCCACCACCCAGGGGGTCACGAAAAACTGTTTTTT.

This CDR3 is CASSPQRAHTDTQYF. The CDR3 region has the DNA TGTGCCAGCAGCCCCCAGCGGGCCCACACAGATACGCAGTATTTT. V gene TRBV7-2 combines with J gene TRBJ2-3; weak D call: TRBD2 (6 bases). Germline V gives CDR1 SGHTA, CDR2 FQGNSA. The CDR3 length is 15 residues. V shed 5 bases and J shed 2 bases, with 14 bases lying between them.

The chain combines TRBV28 with TRBJ1-2; D possibly corresponds to TRBD1 (5 bases). This CDR3 has 15 amino acids. Germline V gene lookup returns CDR1 MDHEN and CDR2 SYDVKM. V lost 9 bases and J lost 5, with 22 bases in between. CDR3 sequence: CASLRGHTGAYGYTF. As DNA, the CDR3 is TGTGCCAGTCTACGAGGCCACACAGGAGCATATGGCTACACCTTC.

The chain has TRBV5-1 and TRBJ1-2, with D unresolved. V lost 0 bases and J lost 5, with 8 bases in between. The CDR3 has 13 residues. Germline CDR1 reads SGHRS; CDR2 reads YFSETQ. CDR3 nucleotide sequence: TGCGCCAGCAGCTTGGAGAGGGCTTATGGCTACACCTTC. It yields the protein CASSLERAYGYTF. Combining the CDR3 with reference TRBV5-1 and TRBJ1-2 gives the whole variable domain KAGVTQTPRYLIKTRGQQVTLSCSPISGHRSVSWYQQTPGQGLQFLFEYFSETQRNKGNFPGRFSGRQFSNSRSEMNVSTLELGDSALYLCASSLERAYGYTFGSGTRLTVV.

The chain is built from TRBV6-6 and TRBJ2-1; 9 bases match TRBD2. Per germline, CDR1 MNHNY and CDR2 SVGAGI (reference sequence). With 5 bases clipped from V and 9 bases from J, the junction kept 11 bases outside the gene matches. CDR3 length: 15 amino acids. Here the CDR3 reads CASSPRLAGRSEQFF. As DNA, the CDR3 is TGTGCCAGCAGTCCCCGGCTAGCGGGAAGGAGTGAGCAGTTCTTC.

The DNA for the CDR3 is TGTGCCAGCAGTTTGAGACTAGCGGGGAATGAGCAGTTCTTC. It is translated as CASSLRLAGNEQFF. This chain links TRBV27 with TRBJ2-1, with 11 bases identical to TRBD2. The trim removed 3 bases at V and 7 bases at J, leaving 2 bases unmatched. This CDR3 contains 14 residues. The germline V gene has CDR1 MNHEY and CDR2 SMNVEV (reference sequence).

This clone has just one count. The rearrangement links TRBV11-2 to TRBJ2-7, with no clear D. The germline V and J ends were trimmed by 2 bases and 0 bases, with 17 bases remaining between them. CDR3 length equals 17 residues. The germline CDR1 and CDR2 sequences are SGHAT and FQNNGV. The CDR3 is CASSLSALNGGSYEQYF. CDR3 sequence (DNA): TGTGCCAGCAGCTTATCCGCCTTGAACGGCGGCTCCTACGAGCAGTACTTC.